One sample yielded the 18 T cell receptor beta chains listed below, sequenced in a study of cytomegalovirus exposure and HLA in healthy donors. PCR used 60 Vbeta primers and 13 Jbeta primers. Some clones are missing from TCRdb's copy, which holds only in-frame ones; the method was immunoSEQ multiplex PCR. The data show 110,000 to 150,000 clones, roughly 80% seen once. The sample was PBMCs. The receptor set was obtained from a woman between 40 and 55 years old in good health and CMV-seropositive.

The genes are TRBV9 and TRBJ2-7, with 8 bases lining up with TRBD1. This CDR3 is built from 15 residues. The V and J ends lost 0 bases and 5 bases, in that order; junction bases with no gene match: 7. CDR1 is SGDLS and CDR2 is YYNGEE in the germline V gene. The DNA of the CDR3 is TGTGCCAGCAGCGTAGCTGGACAGGGCGGCCACGAGCAGTACTTC. Residues: CASSVAGQGGHEQYF.

This clone was found once. The rearrangement uses TRBV25-1 and TRBJ1-6, with D unclear. V was clipped by 3 bases and J by 8 bases, with 8 bases between them. Germline V gives CDR1 MGHDK, CDR2 SYGVNS. CDR3 length equals 13 residues. CDR3 amino acids: CASSERWDSPLHF. Written as DNA, the CDR3 is TGTGCCAGCAGTGAGAGGTGGGATTCACCCCTCCACTTT.

The chain is built from TRBV11-2 and TRBJ2-5, with no clear D. The CDR3 is 13 amino acids. V lost 3 bases, J lost 7 bases, and 12 bases lay in between. Germline CDR1 SGHAT, CDR2 FQNNGV. CDR3 sequence (DNA): TGTGCCAGCAGCTTGTCAGTAACCGCGACCCAGTACTTC. Its translation: CASSLSVTATQYF.

This chain uses TRBV6-6 with TRBJ2-1; D call uncertain. V lost 5 bases and J 5 bases, leaving 16 bases between the germline ends. The CDR3 contains 15 residues. The germline CDR1 and CDR2 sequences are MNHNY and SVGAGI (reference sequence). CDR3 in amino acids: CASSLNSLAHNEQFF. DNA for the CDR3: TGTGCCAGCAGTCTTAATTCATTGGCACACAATGAGCAGTTCTTC.

The rearrangement joins TRBV28 to TRBJ1-6; 9 bases fit TRBD1. The V gene's germline CDR1 is MDHEN and CDR2 SYDVKM. The CDR3 is 15 amino acids. Trimming cost V 5 bases and J 7 bases; bases outside gene matches: 6. The CDR3 region is CASSTGTGNNSPLHF. The CDR3 bases are TGTGCCAGCAGTACCGGGACAGGGAACAATTCACCCCTCCACTTT.

The V call is TRBV9, the J call TRBJ2-1, with D maybe TRBD1 (6 bases). Per the germline V gene, CDR1 is SGDLS and CDR2 is YYNGEE. This CDR3 is 16 amino acids long. V lost 3 bases and J 4 bases, leaving 17 bases between the germline ends. CDR3 region: CASSGAGAKRYNEQFF. The DNA for the CDR3 is TGTGCCAGCAGCGGGGCAGGGGCTAAACGATACAATGAGCAGTTCTTC.

V gene TRBV10-3 combines with J gene TRBJ2-1, with a tentative D call TRBD1 (8 bases). CDR3 length: 14 amino acids. The germline V and J ends were trimmed by 6 bases and 8 bases, with 17 bases remaining between them. Germline V gene sequence: CDR1 ENHRY, CDR2 SYGVKD. CDR3 bases: TGTGCCATCAGGGGGGGGGACAGGAGCGATGAGCAGTTCTTC. Its protein is CAIRGGDRSDEQFF.

The rearrangement uses TRBV11-2 and TRBJ2-7; 9 nucleotides line up with TRBD1. The CDR3 totals 17 residues. V lost 10 bases, J lost 5 bases, and 21 bases stayed unmatched. Germline CDR1 and CDR2: SGHAT and FQNNGV. The CDR3 DNA reads as TGTGCCAAGGGGGGAATGGGGGACAGGGAGCTCTCGGACGAGCAGTACTTC. It is translated as CAKGGMGDRELSDEQYF.

This clone was found once. V usage is TRBV11-3 and J usage is TRBJ1-6; TRBD1 might be the D (6 bases). Germline V gene lookup returns CDR1 SGHNT and CDR2 YENEEA. The CDR3 is 15 residues long. With 5 bases removed from V and 4 bases from J, the gap between germline ends came to 12 bases. The CDR3 bases are TGTGCCAGCAGCCTCCGGGACAATTATAATTCACCCCTCCACTTT. Translated, it gives CASSLRDNYNSPLHF.

The chain carries TRBV6-5 and TRBJ2-1; D not certain. The CDR3 is made up of 14 amino acids. The germline V and J ends were trimmed by 6 bases and 4 bases, with 13 bases remaining between them. Germline values: CDR1 MNHEY, CDR2 SVGAGI. CDR3 amino acids: CASSPYTGYNEQFF. Here the CDR3 DNA reads TGTGCCAGCAGCCCATACACGGGTTACAATGAGCAGTTCTTC.

The chain uses TRBV13 and TRBJ2-4; a weak D match, TRBD2 (6 bases). CDR3 size: 15 residues. Deletions cut 2 bases from V and 7 bases from J, with 15 bases between. Per germline, CDR1 PRHDT and CDR2 FYEKMQ (reference sequence). The CDR3 bases are TGTGCCAGCAGCTTAAAATTGGGAGGCCGGAACATTCAGTACTTC. This encodes CASSLKLGGRNIQYF.

This clone showed up just once. J is TRBJ2-3 and V is TRBV5-6; TRBD1 matches 10 bases. With 1 base clipped from V and 7 bases from J, the junction kept 12 bases outside the gene matches. This CDR3 contains 17 residues. The germline gives CDR1 SGHDT, CDR2 YYEEEE. The chain's CDR3 is CASSLLSQGQGMNTQYF. In DNA form, the CDR3 reads TGTGCCAGCAGCTTGCTTTCCCAGGGACAGGGGATGAATACGCAGTATTTT. Filled out from reference TRBV5-6 and TRBJ2-3, the complete variable domain reads DAGVTQSPTHLIKTRGQQVTLRCSPKSGHDTVSWYQQALGQGPQFIFQYYEEEERQRGNFPDRFSGHQFPNYSSELNVNALLLGDSALYLCASSLLSQGQGMNTQYFGPGTRLTVL.

V and J are TRBV7-9 and TRBJ2-2; D perhaps matches TRBD2 (5 bases). The CDR3 contains 15 residues. The ends were cut back, 2 bases at V and 3 bases at J, with 10 bases in the middle. Per germline, CDR1 SEHNR and CDR2 FQNEAQ (reference sequence). CDR3 DNA: TGTGCCAGCAGCTTAACGGGGTTAGACACCGGGGAGCTGTTTTTT. Its translation: CASSLTGLDTGELFF.

This chain links TRBV5-6 with TRBJ2-3; D uncertain. Germline CDR1 reads SGHDT; CDR2 reads YYEEEE. CDR3 size: 16 residues. V was shortened by 1 base and J by 0 bases, with 12 bases between the two germline ends. The CDR3 reads CASSLSPGRSTDTQYF. In nucleotides, the CDR3 is TGTGCCAGCAGCTTGAGCCCGGGTAGGAGCACAGATACGCAGTATTTT. Based on the CDR3 plus reference TRBV5-6 and TRBJ2-3, the full variable domain is DAGVTQSPTHLIKTRGQQVTLRCSPKSGHDTVSWYQQALGQGPQFIFQYYEEEERQRGNFPDRFSGHQFPNYSSELNVNALLLGDSALYLCASSLSPGRSTDTQYFGPGTRLTVL.

The J gene is TRBJ1-1, the V gene TRBV18, with 7 bases aligning to TRBD1. Unmatched junction bases numbered 5, after V lost 3 bases and J lost 1 base. Germline V gene lookup returns CDR1 KGHSH and CDR2 LQKENI. CDR3 length equals 15 residues. The CDR3 here is CASSPTGIRNTEAFF. DNA for the CDR3: TGTGCCAGCTCACCGACAGGGATTAGGAACACTGAAGCTTTCTTT.

The genes are TRBV14 and TRBJ1-1, with D tentatively TRBD1 (5 bases). The CDR3 runs to 12 residues. Germline values: CDR1 SGHDN, CDR2 FVKESK. Trimming took off 1 base at V and 7 bases at J, with 7 bases between the two ends. The CDR3 region has the DNA TGTGCCAGCAGCCAAGCCCAGGGTGAAGCTTTCTTT. Translated, it gives CASSQAQGEAFF. Full variable domain (rest looked up from reference TRBV14 and TRBJ1-1): EAGVTQFPSHSVIEKGQTVTLRCDPISGHDNLYWYRRVMGKEIKFLLHFVKESKQDESGMPNNRFLAERTGGTYSTLKVQPAELEDSGVYFCASSQAQGEAFFGQGTRLTVV.

The chain links TRBV7-8 to TRBJ1-6; 8 bases agree with TRBD1. The CDR3 runs to 17 residues. Germline V lookup: CDR1 SGHVS, CDR2 FQNEAQ. V lost 1 base and J lost 10; bases outside the gene matches: 12. DNA for the CDR3: TGTGCCAGCAGCTTAGATCAGTGGACAGGGTTTATATCACCCCTCCACTTT. Its translation is CASSLDQWTGFISPLHF.

This chain uses TRBV21-1 with TRBJ1-2; TRBD1, as called in the table, went unchecked against the DNA. TRBV21-1 is a listed pseudogene. The CDR3 length is 15 residues. The CDR3 DNA reads as TGTGCCAGCAGCAAAGGTGACAGGGTCAACTATGGCTACACCTTC. Its translation is CASSKGDRVNYGYTF.